The clone carrying this TCR beta chain was counted only a few times. The data derive from a study of CD8 T cells in ankylosing spondylitis. This CDR3 contains 14 residues. V gave up 4 bases and J gave up 5 bases, with 13 bases separating them. CDR1 is SNHLY and CDR2 is FYNNEI in the germline V gene. TCRdb recomputed calls from the 5' RACE reads with MiXCR, one row per CDR3 protein. Of around 300,000 distinct CDR3 sequences listed, approximately 10% were seen once; the top ten hold about 10%. The sequence was obtained from a female donor with ankylosing spondylitis or in good health (not recorded which). What was sequenced was blood, either unsorted or a sorted T cell fraction (not recorded which). The chain recombines TRBV2 with TRBJ2-3, with a tentative D call TRBD2 (6 bases). The CDR3 loop reads CASSASGGEDTQYF. The CDR3 DNA follows: TGTGCCAGCAGTGCCTCTGGAGGGGAAGATACGCAGTATTTT.